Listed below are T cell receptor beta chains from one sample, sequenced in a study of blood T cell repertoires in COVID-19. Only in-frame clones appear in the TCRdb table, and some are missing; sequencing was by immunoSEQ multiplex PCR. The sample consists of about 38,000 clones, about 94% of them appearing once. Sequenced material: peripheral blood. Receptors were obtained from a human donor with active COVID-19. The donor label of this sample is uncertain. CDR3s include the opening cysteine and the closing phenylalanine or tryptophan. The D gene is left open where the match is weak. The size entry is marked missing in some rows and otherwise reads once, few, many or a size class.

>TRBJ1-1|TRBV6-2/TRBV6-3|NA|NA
TGTGCCAGCAGTTACCAGCGGGGGGTGAACACTGAAGCTTTCTTT
CASSYQRGVNTEAFF
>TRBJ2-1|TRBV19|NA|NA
TGTGCCAGTAGTACCACTACCGAACATGAGCAGTTCTTC
CASSTTTEHEQFF
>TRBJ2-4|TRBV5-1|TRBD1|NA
TGCGCCAGCACCGGAAAAACAGGGGACCAAAACATTCAGTACTTC
CASTGKTGDQNIQYF
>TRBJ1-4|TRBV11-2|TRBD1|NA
TGTGCCAGCAGCCCAAGACAGGGAGGCGGTGAAAAACTGTTTTTT
CASSPRQGGGEKLFF
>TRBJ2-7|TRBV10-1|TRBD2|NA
TGCGCCAGCAGTGATCCGGGACTACCATACGAGCAGTACTTC
CASSDPGLPYEQYF
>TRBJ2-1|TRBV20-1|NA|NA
TGCAGTGCTACCGAGACTCCAGACCAGTTCTTC
CSATETPDQFF
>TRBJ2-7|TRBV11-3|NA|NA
TGTGCCAGCAGCGCCACAGGCTCCTACGAGCAGTACTTC
CASSATGSYEQYF
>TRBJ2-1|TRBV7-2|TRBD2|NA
TGTGCCAGCAGCTGGGGACTAGCGGGAGGGCTGAATGAGCAGTTCTTC
CASSWGLAGGLNEQFF
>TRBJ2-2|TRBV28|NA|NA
TGTGCCAGCAGTTTTTGGCCTCAGACTAGTTCCACCGGGGAGCTGTTTTTT
CASSFWPQTSSTGELFF
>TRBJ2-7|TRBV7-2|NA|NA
TGTGCCAGCAGCTTAGACCTGGGCGGGTACGAGCAGTACTTC
CASSLDLGGYEQYF
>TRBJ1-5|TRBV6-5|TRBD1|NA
TGTGCCAGCCTTGACAGGGCTGATGGTGCTCAGCCCCAGCATTTT
CASLDRADGAQPQHF
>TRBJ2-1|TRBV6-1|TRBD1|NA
TGTGCCAGCAGTGAAGGGACAGGGGGCCGTTATGAGCAGTTCTTC
CASSEGTGGRYEQFF
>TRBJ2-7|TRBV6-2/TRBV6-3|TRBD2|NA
TGTGCCAGCAGTCGGCCCCTAGCGGGAGGGCTCCCGTACGAGCAGTACTTC
CASSRPLAGGLPYEQYF
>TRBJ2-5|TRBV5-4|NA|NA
TGTGCCAGCAGCCACGCCGGGGAGGCGACCCAGTACTTC
CASSHAGEATQYF
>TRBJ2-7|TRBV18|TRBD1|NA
TGTGCCAGCTCACCGGCGACAGGGTCCTACGAGCAGTACTTC
CASSPATGSYEQYF
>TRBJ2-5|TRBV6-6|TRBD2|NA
TGTGCCAGCACCGCGGCGGTTACTAGCGGGCAAGAGACCCAGTACTTC
CASTAAVTSGQETQYF
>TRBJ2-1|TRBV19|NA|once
TGTGCCAGTAGTCTTTACAATGAGCAGTTCTTC
CASSLYNEQFF
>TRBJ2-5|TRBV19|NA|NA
TGTGCCAGTAGTATCAGGGCTTGGCAGCAAGAGACCCAGTACTTC
CASSIRAWQQETQYF
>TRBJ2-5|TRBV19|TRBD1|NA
TGTGCCAGTAGTATTGGGACAGTTGAGACCCAGTACTTC
CASSIGTVETQYF
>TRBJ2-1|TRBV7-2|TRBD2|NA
TGTGCCAGCAGCTTAGTTCGCGGGAGGGCCTTGAATGAGCAGTTCTTC
CASSLVRGRALNEQFF
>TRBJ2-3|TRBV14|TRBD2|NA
TGTGCCAGCAGCGCTACTAGCGGGAGGAGCTCAGATACGCAGTATTTT
CASSATSGRSSDTQYF
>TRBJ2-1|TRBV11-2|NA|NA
TGTGCCAGCAGCTTAGGTACTAGTGGGCCCAATGAGCAGTTCTTC
CASSLGTSGPNEQFF
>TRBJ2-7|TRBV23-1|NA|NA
TGCGCCAGCAGTCCCCCAGCCGTCCTAGCGCCGGACTCCTACGAGCAGTACTTC
CASSPPAVLAPDSYEQYF
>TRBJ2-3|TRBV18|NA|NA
TGTGCCACCCAAGGGGGGGTTGCAGATACGCAGTATTTT
CATQGGVADTQYF
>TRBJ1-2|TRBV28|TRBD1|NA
TGTGCCAGCAGGGGGGGACAGGGGGGCTGGTATGGCTACACCTTC
CASRGGQGGWYGYTF
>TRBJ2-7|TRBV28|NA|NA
TGTGCCAGCAGTGTACAGGGTCTCCGTTACGAGCAGTACTTC
CASSVQGLRYEQYF
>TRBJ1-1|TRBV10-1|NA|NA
TGCGCCAGCAGTGATCGGGGTAACACTGAAGCTTTCTTT
CASSDRGNTEAFF
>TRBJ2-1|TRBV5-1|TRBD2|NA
TGCGCCAGCACCTCAACTAGCGGGGGCTACAATGAGCAGTTCTTC
CASTSTSGGYNEQFF
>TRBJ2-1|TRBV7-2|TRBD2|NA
TGTGCCAGCAGCTCGGTAGGGACTAGCGGGGGGGCTGGAGGCAATGAGCAGTTCTTC
CASSSVGTSGGAGGNEQFF
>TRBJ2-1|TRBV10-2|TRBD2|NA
TGCGCCAGTCGGACACCTAACGCGGGGGGGCTCGGCAATGAGCAGTTCTTC
CASRTPNAGGLGNEQFF
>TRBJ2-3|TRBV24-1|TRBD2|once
TGTGCCACCAGTGATTTTGGGACTAGCGGGAGGCCCCGGACAGATACGCAGTATTTT
CATSDFGTSGRPRTDTQYF
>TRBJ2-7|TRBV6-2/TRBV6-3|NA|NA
TGTGCCAGCAGTTCCTACAGGGTGGGCGAGCAGTACTTC
CASSSYRVGEQYF
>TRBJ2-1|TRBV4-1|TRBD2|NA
TGCGCCAGCAAGCCAAGTAGTGCGGGAGGGCCTGTCAATGAGCAGTTCTTC
CASKPSSAGGPVNEQFF
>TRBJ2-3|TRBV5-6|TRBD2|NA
TGTGCCAGCAGCTTGGGACTAGCGGGAGGGGATACGCAGTATTTT
CASSLGLAGGDTQYF
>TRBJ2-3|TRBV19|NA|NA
TGTGCCAGTAGAGACGAGGCTGGACTATTCACAGATACGCAGTATTTT
CASRDEAGLFTDTQYF
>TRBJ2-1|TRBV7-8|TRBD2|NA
TGTGCCAGCAGCTTACCGACTAGCGGCCCGTACAATGAGCAGTTCTTC
CASSLPTSGPYNEQFF
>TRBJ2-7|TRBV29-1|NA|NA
TGCAGCGTTGAGTGCACGGACGAGCAGTACTTC
CSVECTDEQYF
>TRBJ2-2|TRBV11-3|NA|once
TGTGCCAGCAGCCTGGGGCCAACCGGGGAGCTGTTTTTT
CASSLGPTGELFF
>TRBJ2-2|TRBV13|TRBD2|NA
TGTGCCAGCAGCTTAGCGCAGCGGGGGAGTGCCGGGGAGCTGTTTTTT
CASSLAQRGSAGELFF
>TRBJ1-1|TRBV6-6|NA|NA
TGTGCCAGCAGTTACCCCAGCCCGGGGGGGAGCACTGAAGCTTTCTTT
CASSYPSPGGSTEAFF
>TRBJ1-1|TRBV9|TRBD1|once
TGTGCCAGCAACAGGGGTAACACTGAAGCTTTCTTT
CASNRGNTEAFF
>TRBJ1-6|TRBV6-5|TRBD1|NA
TGTGCCAGCAGTTTCGAGGGACAGAGCTATAATTCACCCCTCCACTTT
CASSFEGQSYNSPLHF
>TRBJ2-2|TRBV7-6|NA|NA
TGTGCCAGCAGCCGACAGGACGCCGGGGAGCTGTTTTTT
CASSRQDAGELFF
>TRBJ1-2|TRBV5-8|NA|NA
TGTGCCAGCATTGACAGGAACGACTATGGCTACACCTTC
CASIDRNDYGYTF